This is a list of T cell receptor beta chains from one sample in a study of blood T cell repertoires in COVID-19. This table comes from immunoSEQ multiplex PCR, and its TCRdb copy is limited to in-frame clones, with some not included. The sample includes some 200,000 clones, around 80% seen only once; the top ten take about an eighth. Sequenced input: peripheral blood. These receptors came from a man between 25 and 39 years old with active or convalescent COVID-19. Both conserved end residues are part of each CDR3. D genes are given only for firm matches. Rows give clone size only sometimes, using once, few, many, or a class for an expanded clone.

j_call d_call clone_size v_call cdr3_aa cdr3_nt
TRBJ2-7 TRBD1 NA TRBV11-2 CASSLAGGGYEQYF TGTGCCAGCAGCTTAGCAGGGGGCGGGTACGAGCAGTACTTC
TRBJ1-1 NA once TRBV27 CASSLRGGNTEAFF TGTGCCAGCAGCTTGCGGGGCGGGAACACTGAAGCTTTCTTT
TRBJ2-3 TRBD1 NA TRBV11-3 CASSLLVGQGVDTQYF TGTGCCAGCAGCTTATTAGTGGGACAGGGGGTAGATACGCAGTATTTT
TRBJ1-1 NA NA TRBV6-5 CASRRSTEAFF TGTGCCAGCAGGCGGAGCACTGAAGCTTTCTTT
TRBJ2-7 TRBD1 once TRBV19 CATADRGPYEQYF TGTGCCACCGCGGACAGGGGGCCCTACGAGCAGTACTTC
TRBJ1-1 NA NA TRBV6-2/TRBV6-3 CASSYELFQGLNTEAFF TGTGCCAGCAGTTACGAACTTTTCCAGGGTTTAAACACTGAAGCTTTCTTT
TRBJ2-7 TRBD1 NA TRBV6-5 CASSLQGARNEQYF TGTGCCAGCAGTCTACAGGGGGCGCGGAACGAGCAGTACTTC
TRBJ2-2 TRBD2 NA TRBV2 CASSFRGLATNTGELFF TGTGCCAGCAGCTTCCGGGGACTAGCCACGAACACCGGGGAGCTGTTTTTT
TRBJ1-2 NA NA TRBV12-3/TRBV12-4 CASSFSGYGYTF TGTGCCAGCAGTTTCTCCGGCTATGGCTACACCTTC
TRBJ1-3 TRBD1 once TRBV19 CASSVDRASGNTIYF TGTGCCAGTAGTGTGGACAGGGCGTCGGGAAACACCATATATTTT
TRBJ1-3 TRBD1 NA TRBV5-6 CASSIKGAGNTIYF TGTGCCAGCAGCATAAAGGGGGCGGGAAACACCATATATTTT
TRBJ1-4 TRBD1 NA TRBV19 CASSNRDRGINEKLFF TGTGCCAGTAGTAACCGGGACAGGGGGATTAATGAAAAACTGTTTTTT
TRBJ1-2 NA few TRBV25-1 CASSESFGYTF TGTGCCAGCAGTGAATCCTTTGGCTACACCTTC
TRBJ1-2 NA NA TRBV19 CASWGTLTNYGYTF TGTGCCAGCTGGGGGACACTAACTAACTATGGCTACACCTTC
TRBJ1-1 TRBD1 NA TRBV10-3 CAISDDRGPGEAFF TGTGCCATCAGTGACGACAGGGGGCCAGGTGAAGCTTTCTTT
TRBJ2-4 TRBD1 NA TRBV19 CASSPQGGKNIQYF TGTGCCAGTAGCCCACAGGGGGGCAAAAACATTCAGTACTTC